These 15 T cell receptor beta chains were sequenced from one sample in a study of cytomegalovirus exposure and HLA in healthy donors. TCRdb's copy holds only in-frame clones and misses some; the assay was immunoSEQ multiplex PCR. Among 71,000 or so clones listed, roughly 94% were seen once. The sample was PBMCs. The receptors were gathered from a man between 18 and 35 years old in good health and CMV-seropositive.

CDR3 sequence: CASSLGQGEEQFF. CDR3 nucleotides: TGCGCCAGCAGCCTAGGACAGGGCGAAGAGCAGTTCTTC. The chain combines TRBV5-1 with TRBJ2-1; TRBD1 aligns across 8 bases. The CDR3 sequence is 13 residues long. Germline CDR1 and CDR2: SGHRS and YFSETQ. Trimming cost V 4 bases and J 10 bases; bases outside gene matches: 7.

This sequence joins TRBV7-9 and TRBJ1-5; TRBD1 is a possible D gene (5 bases). V lost 4 bases, J lost 3 bases, and 13 bases lay in between. This CDR3 is 15 amino acids long. Per germline, CDR1 SEHNR and CDR2 FQNEAQ (reference sequence). The CDR3 DNA is TGTGCCAGCAGCTCGGACCGACAGACCAATCAGCCCCAGCATTTT. Protein: CASSSDRQTNQPQHF.

The chain joins TRBV6-5 to TRBJ1-1, with a tentative D call TRBD1 (5 bases). CDR1 MNHEY and CDR2 SVGAGI come from the germline V gene. This CDR3 comprises 14 residues. Trimming removed 0 bases at V and 4 bases at J, with 9 bases between. CDR3 nucleotide sequence: TGTGCCAGCAGTTACTCTGGGGCACGCACTGAAGCTTTCTTT. It encodes CASSYSGARTEAFF.

The gene calls are TRBV6-6 and TRBJ2-7; 9 bases agree with TRBD1. After removal of 2 bases from V and 5 bases from J, the junction contained 4 bases not matched to a gene. This CDR3 is 14 amino acids long. Germline CDR1 is MNHNY and CDR2 is SVGAGI (reference sequence). The CDR3 nucleotides are TGTGCCAGCAGTTACATGGGACAGGGTAACGAGCAGTACTTC. Protein sequence: CASSYMGQGNEQYF.

The chain is built from TRBV7-3 and TRBJ2-5; 12 bases map to TRBD2. J gave up 1 base and V 6 bases, and 6 bases lay outside the gene matches. The V gene's germline CDR1 is SGHTA and CDR2 FQGTGA. The CDR3 is made up of 16 amino acids. The CDR3, as DNA: TGTGCCAGCAGTCCTCGGACTAGCGGGGTCCAAGAGACCCAGTACTTC. This translates into CASSPRTSGVQETQYF.

This sequence joins TRBV14 and TRBJ2-5, with D perhaps matching TRBD1 (5 bases). The germline gives CDR1 SGHDN, CDR2 FVKESK. The CDR3 consists of 13 residues. V shed 0 bases and J shed 7 bases, with 9 bases lying between them. The CDR3 loop is CASSQEEGVTQYF. CDR3 nucleotide sequence: TGTGCCAGCAGCCAAGAGGAAGGGGTGACCCAGTACTTC.

J is TRBJ2-5 and V is TRBV6-5; the match to TRBD1 covers 9 bases. With V trimmed by 2 bases and J by 4 bases, 8 bases remained unmatched. The CDR3 totals 16 residues. The V gene's germline CDR1 is MNHEY and CDR2 SVGAGI. In nucleotides, the CDR3 is TGTGCCAGCAGTTACACAGGGGGCGCCCCTGGAGAGACCCAGTACTTC. This sequence encodes CASSYTGGAPGETQYF.

The J gene is TRBJ1-3, the V gene TRBV7-8; perhaps TRBD1 as D (5 bases). V gave up 2 bases and J gave up 4 bases, with 15 bases separating them. CDR1 and CDR2 (germline): SGHVS, FQNEAQ. This CDR3 is built from 16 residues. CDR3 nucleotides: TGTGCCAGCAGCTTATATACCGGGGCGGGAGGAAACACCATATATTTT. Protein: CASSLYTGAGGNTIYF. Complete variable domain (other parts from reference TRBV7-8 and TRBJ1-3): GAGVSQSPRYKVAKRGQDVALRCDPISGHVSLFWYQQALGQGPEFLTYFQNEAQLDKSGLPSDRFFAERPEGSVSTLKIQRTQQEDSAVYLCASSLYTGAGGNTIYFGEGSWLTVV.

V and J are TRBV10-3 and TRBJ2-5; TRBD2 agrees at 10 bases. The CDR3 runs to 18 residues. J lost 1 base, V lost 4 bases, and 12 bases had no gene match. Germline loops: CDR1 ENHRY, CDR2 SYGVKD. The DNA for the CDR3 is TGTGCCATCAGTGGGACACCTAGAAGACTAGCGGGCCAAGAGACCCAGTACTTC. It encodes CAISGTPRRLAGQETQYF.

The V gene is TRBV18, the J gene TRBJ2-3; 15 nucleotides agree with TRBD2. The V and J ends lost 1 base and 14 bases, in that order; junction bases with no gene match: 13. The CDR3 extends over 17 amino acids. Germline V gene data show CDR1 as KGHSH and CDR2 as LQKENI. Written as DNA, the CDR3 is TGTGCCAGCTCACCACAGGAGGGACTAGCGGGGGGACTACCGCGGTATTTT. It encodes CASSPQEGLAGGLPRYF.

This chain uses TRBV5-1 with TRBJ2-3, with a tentative D call TRBD1 (6 bases). Germline CDR1 reads SGHRS; CDR2 reads YFSETQ. The CDR3 consists of 15 residues. The germline V and J ends were trimmed by 0 bases and 2 bases, with 10 bases remaining between them. CDR3 loop: CASSLAGEVTDTQYF. The CDR3 region has the DNA TGCGCCAGCAGCTTGGCAGGGGAAGTCACAGATACGCAGTATTTT.

V and J are TRBV9 and TRBJ2-2, with 7 bases fitting TRBD2. The V gene end was trimmed by 1 base and the J gene end by 5 bases; junction bases not matched to a gene: 5. The CDR3 is 15 residues long. Germline assignment: CDR1 SGDLS and CDR2 YYNGEE. CDR3 sequence reads: CASSVTGGGTGELFF. The CDR3 region has the DNA TGTGCCAGCAGCGTAACAGGCGGGGGTACCGGGGAGCTGTTTTTT.

The sample holds a few counts of this clone. V and J are TRBV7-9 and TRBJ2-3; 7 nucleotides align to TRBD2. J was trimmed by 3 bases and V by 5 bases; bases with no gene match: 11. The CDR3 runs 16 residues. Germline assignment: CDR1 SEHNR and CDR2 FQNEAQ (reference sequence). The CDR3 DNA reads TGTGCCAGCAGCCTCGCCGTTGGCGGGAGTACAGATACGCAGTATTTT. Amino acid sequence: CASSLAVGGSTDTQYF.

V gene TRBV5-6 combines with J gene TRBJ2-7; 9 bases align to TRBD2. The CDR3 totals 15 residues. V was pared by 1 base and J by 1 base, with 3 bases of the junction left unmatched. Germline loops: CDR1 SGHDT, CDR2 YYEEEE. The CDR3 spells CASSLLAGPSYEQYF. The CDR3 DNA is TGTGCCAGCAGCTTGCTAGCGGGGCCGTCCTACGAGCAGTACTTC.

The V call is TRBV20-1, the J call TRBJ1-1; D gene ambiguous. Between the trimmed V and J ends, which lost 6 bases and 3 bases, there was a span of 8 bases. The CDR3 contains 11 residues. Germline V lookup: CDR1 DFQATT, CDR2 SNEGSKA (reference sequence). CDR3 sequence (DNA): TGCAGTGCCTACCCCTACACTGAAGCTTTCTTT. It encodes CSAYPYTEAFF.